A single sample is the source of the 14 T cell receptor beta chains below, sequenced in a study of identifying expanded T cells in peripheral blood. TCRdb's copy holds only in-frame clones and misses some; the assay was immunoSEQ multiplex PCR. Of 100,000 or so clones in the sample, around nine tenths were seen once. Sequencing was performed on blood. The receptors derive from a person aged 18 to 70 in good health.

V usage is TRBV27 and J usage is TRBJ1-5, with 9 bases aligning to TRBD1. V was clipped by 6 bases and J by 7 bases; unmatched bases: 7. The CDR3 has 14 amino acids. Germline CDR1 is MNHEY and CDR2 is SMNVEV (reference sequence). The CDR3 here is CASRADRGGQPQHF. The CDR3 DNA is TGTGCCAGCAGGGCCGACAGGGGGGGACAGCCCCAGCATTTT.

This chain links TRBV4-3 with TRBJ1-1; TRBD1 agrees at 7 bases. CDR1 is LGHNA, CDR2 YSLEER, per germline. The V segment lost 1 base and the J segment 2 bases; nucleotides outside the gene matches: 7. The CDR3 runs 16 residues. The CDR3 protein is CASSQGPQGVNTEAFF. The CDR3 nucleotides are TGCGCCAGCAGCCAAGGACCCCAGGGGGTAAACACTGAAGCTTTCTTT.

This chain links TRBV6-5 with TRBJ1-2, with a possible D match to TRBD1 (6 bases). The CDR3 is 14 amino acids. CDR1 is MNHEY and CDR2 is SVGAGI in the germline V gene. Trimming removed 8 bases from V and 2 bases from J, with 15 bases in between. CDR3 in amino acids: CASVGGGGNYGYTF. In DNA form, the CDR3 reads TGTGCCAGCGTCGGCGGAGGGGGAAACTATGGCTACACCTTC.

The chain carries TRBV28 and TRBJ1-5; D perhaps matches TRBD1 (6 bases). V lost 8 bases to trimming and J lost 6 bases, with 11 bases between them. Germline CDR1 is MDHEN and CDR2 is SYDVKM. CDR3 size: 12 residues. The CDR3 DNA reads TGTGCCAGCCGCAGGGGTGGTCAGCCCCAGCATTTT. Its translation: CASRRGGQPQHF.

The chain uses TRBV7-9 and TRBJ1-1; D remains unclear. The germline V gene has CDR1 SEHNR and CDR2 FQNEAQ (reference sequence). V was pared by 1 base and J by 5 bases, with 8 bases between. CDR3 length: 13 amino acids. Written as DNA, the CDR3 is TGTGCCAGCAGCTTAGGAGGGAGTACTGAAGCTTTCTTT. The encoded protein is CASSLGGSTEAFF.

This chain links TRBV13 with TRBJ2-5; 10 bases match TRBD2. The V segment lost 5 bases and the J segment 3 bases; nucleotides outside the gene matches: 9. This CDR3 region has 16 residues. In germline, CDR1 is PRHDT, CDR2 FYEKMQ (reference sequence). CDR3 amino acids: CASSPLGAGGEETQYF. CDR3 DNA: TGTGCCAGCAGCCCGCTTGGAGCGGGGGGGGAAGAGACCCAGTACTTC.

To note about this clone: This same CDR3 is encoded by further DNA sequences in the sample. The CDR3 DNA follows: TGTGCCAGCAGCCCCGGACAGGGTGGCTATGGCTACACCTTC. This gives the protein CASSPGQGGYGYTF. The gene calls are TRBV11-2 and TRBJ1-2, with 8 bases matching TRBD1. The CDR3 contains 14 residues. The germline V gene has CDR1 SGHAT and CDR2 FQNNGV. J lost 4 bases, V lost 5 bases, and 6 bases had no gene match.

This clone was seen a few times. The CDR3 reads CASSLVGSDTQYF. CDR3 bases: TGTGCCAGCAGCTTAGTCGGGTCAGATACGCAGTATTTT. The chain couples TRBV7-9 to TRBJ2-3; D is unresolved. The CDR3 is made up of 13 amino acids. The V and J ends lost 1 base and 4 bases respectively, with 6 bases between them. CDR1 is SEHNR, CDR2 FQNEAQ, per germline (reference sequence). Full variable domain (rest looked up from reference TRBV7-9 and TRBJ2-3): DTGVSQNPRHKITKRGQNVTFRCDPISEHNRLYWYRQTLGQGPEFLTYFQNEAQLEKSRLLSDRFSAERPKGSFSTLEIQRTEQGDSAMYLCASSLVGSDTQYFGPGTRLTVL.

This clone came up once. V gene TRBV29-1 combines with J gene TRBJ1-1; D unresolved. Trimming pared 7 bases from V and 0 bases from J, leaving 9 bases between. This CDR3 region has 12 residues. Germline values: CDR1 SQVTM, CDR2 ANQGSEA. The DNA for the CDR3 is TGCAGCGCGAAACTAGTGAACACTGAAGCTTTCTTT. Translation: CSAKLVNTEAFF.

The V call is TRBV7-8, the J call TRBJ2-7, with D possibly being TRBD2 (6 bases). V lost 0 bases, J lost 2 bases, and 17 bases lay in between. Germline CDR1 is SGHVS and CDR2 is FQNEAQ. CDR3 length: 17 residues. CDR3 protein: CASSLARIGTAAYEQYF. The CDR3 coding sequence is TGTGCCAGCAGCTTAGCGCGTATAGGGACTGCCGCCTACGAGCAGTACTTC.

This clone was seen once. This chain connects TRBV7-6 to TRBJ2-3, with a weak D call TRBD2 (6 bases). Germline CDR1 is SGHVS and CDR2 is FNYEAQ. Trimming took 5 bases from V and 0 from J, leaving 21 bases between them. This CDR3 has 18 residues. In DNA form, the CDR3 reads TGTGCCAGCAGCCGCCCGGCGGGGCCGGAGACGAGCACAGATACGCAGTATTTT. Amino acids: CASSRPAGPETSTDTQYF. The full variable domain, rest sourced from reference TRBV7-6 and TRBJ2-3, is GAGVSQSPRYKVTKRGQDVALRCDPISGHVSLYWYRQALGQGPEFLTYFNYEAQQDKSGLPNDRFSAERPEGSISTLTIQRTEQRDSAMYRCASSRPAGPETSTDTQYFGPGTRLTVL.

Only one count was recorded for this clone. This rearrangement joins TRBV28 to TRBJ2-3; TRBD2 aligns across 8 bases. The germline CDR1 and CDR2 sequences are MDHEN and SYDVKM. Losses at the gene ends were 8 bases for V and 2 bases for J; bases not matched to a gene: 6. This CDR3 spans 14 amino acids. The CDR3 reads CASSSGGPTDTQYF. For the CDR3, the DNA is TGTGCCAGCTCCTCGGGGGGGCCCACAGATACGCAGTATTTT. The whole variable domain, remainder taken from reference TRBV28 and TRBJ2-3, is DVKVTQSSRYLVKRTGEKVFLECVQDMDHENMFWYRQDPGLGLRLIYFSYDVKMKEKGDIPEGYSVSREKKERFSLILESASTNQTSMYLCASSSGGPTDTQYFGPGTRLTVL.

The chain recombines TRBV2 with TRBJ2-5, with a tentative D call TRBD2 (6 bases). The CDR3 runs 14 residues. V lost 2 bases and J lost 3, with 10 bases in between. Germline CDR1 and CDR2: SNHLY and FYNNEI. CDR3 in amino acids: CASSELTSEETQYF. The DNA of the CDR3 is TGTGCCAGCAGTGAATTGACTAGTGAAGAGACCCAGTACTTC.

The chain recombines TRBV28 with TRBJ2-7, with D possibly being TRBD1 or TRBD2 (6 bases each). Germline CDR1 is MDHEN and CDR2 is SYDVKM. The CDR3 extends over 15 amino acids. V lost 3 bases to trimming and J lost 5 bases, with 17 bases between them. Written as DNA, the CDR3 is TGTGCCAGCAGTTTCTTCATGTCCGGGGGCGACGAGCAGTACTTC. It yields the protein CASSFFMSGGDEQYF.